This TCR beta chain comes out of a study of control samples from healthy donors and cancer patients. The CDR3 has 16 amino acids. Germline V gene data show CDR1 as SNHLY and CDR2 as FYNNEI. With 8 bases removed from V and 0 bases from J, the gap between germline ends came to 17 bases. The table came from immunoSEQ multiplex PCR; TCRdb's copy has only in-frame clones and leaves some out. The sample includes about 46,000 clones, 85% to 90% of them seen just once. The rearrangement links TRBV2 to TRBJ2-4, with D perhaps matching TRBD2 (6 bases). The sequenced sample was PBMCs. This receptor was taken from a man between 45 and 60 years old with head and neck cancer. The CDR3 loop reads CASLPRDLLAKNIQYF. The CDR3 DNA sequence: TGTGCCAGCTTACCTCGGGACTTACTAGCCAAAAACATTCAGTACTTC.